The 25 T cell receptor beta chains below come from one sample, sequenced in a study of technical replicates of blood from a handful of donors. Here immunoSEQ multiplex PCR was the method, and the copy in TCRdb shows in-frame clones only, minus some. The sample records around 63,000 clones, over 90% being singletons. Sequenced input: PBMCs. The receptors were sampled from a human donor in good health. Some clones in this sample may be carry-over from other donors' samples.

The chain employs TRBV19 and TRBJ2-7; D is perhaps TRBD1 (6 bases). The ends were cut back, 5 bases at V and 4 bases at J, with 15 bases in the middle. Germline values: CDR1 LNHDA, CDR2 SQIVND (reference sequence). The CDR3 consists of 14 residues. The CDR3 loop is CASSALSQGYEQYF. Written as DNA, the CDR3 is TGTGCCAGTAGTGCCTTAAGCCAGGGGTACGAGCAGTACTTC.

CDR3 sequence: CASSLGQGYTEAFF. In DNA form, the CDR3 reads TGCGCCAGCAGCTTGGGGCAGGGCTACACTGAAGCTTTCTTT. The rearrangement joins TRBV5-1 to TRBJ1-1, with D tentatively TRBD1 (5 bases). V lost 0 bases, J lost 3 bases, and 9 bases lay in between. The CDR3 has 14 amino acids. Germline assignment: CDR1 SGHRS and CDR2 YFSETQ.

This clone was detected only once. The chain's CDR3 is CASSPGTAPMSPLHF. In nucleotides, the CDR3 is TGCGCCAGCAGCCCCGGGACAGCCCCTATGTCACCCCTCCACTTT. The gene calls are TRBV5-1 and TRBJ1-6; 7 bases are shared with TRBD1. J lost 10 bases, V lost 4 bases, and 11 bases had no gene match. CDR1 is SGHRS, CDR2 YFSETQ, per germline. The CDR3 runs to 15 residues.

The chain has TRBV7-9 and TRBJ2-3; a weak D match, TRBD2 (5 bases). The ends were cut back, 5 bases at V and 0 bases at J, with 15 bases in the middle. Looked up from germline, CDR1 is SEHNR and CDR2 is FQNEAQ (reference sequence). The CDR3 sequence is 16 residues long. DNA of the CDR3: TGTGCCAGCAGCCAAGCAAGCGGTACTAGCACAGATACGCAGTATTTT. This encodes CASSQASGTSTDTQYF.

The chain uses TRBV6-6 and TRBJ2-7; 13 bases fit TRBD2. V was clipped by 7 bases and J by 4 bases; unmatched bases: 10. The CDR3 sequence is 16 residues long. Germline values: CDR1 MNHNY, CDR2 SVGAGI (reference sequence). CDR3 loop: CASTKGLAGEKYEQYF. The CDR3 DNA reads TGTGCCAGCACCAAAGGACTAGCGGGGGAGAAATACGAGCAGTACTTC.

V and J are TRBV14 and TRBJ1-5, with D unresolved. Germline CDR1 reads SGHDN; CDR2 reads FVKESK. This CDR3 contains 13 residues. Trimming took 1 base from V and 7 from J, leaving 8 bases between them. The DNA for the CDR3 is TGTGCCAGCAGCCAAGCCGGCGGGCAGCCCCAGCATTTT. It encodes CASSQAGGQPQHF.

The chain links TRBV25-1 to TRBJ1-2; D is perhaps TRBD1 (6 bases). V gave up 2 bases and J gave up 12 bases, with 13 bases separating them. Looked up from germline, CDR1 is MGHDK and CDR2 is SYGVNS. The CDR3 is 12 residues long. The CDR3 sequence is CASSETLQGHTF. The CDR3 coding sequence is TGTGCCAGCAGTGAAACCCTACAGGGTCACACCTTC.

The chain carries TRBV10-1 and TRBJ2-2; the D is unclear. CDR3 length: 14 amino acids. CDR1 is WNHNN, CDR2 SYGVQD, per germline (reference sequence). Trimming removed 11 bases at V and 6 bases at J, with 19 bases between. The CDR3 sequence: CARLTKQSAGELFF. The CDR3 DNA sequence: TGCGCCCGCTTAACTAAGCAGAGCGCCGGGGAGCTGTTTTTT.

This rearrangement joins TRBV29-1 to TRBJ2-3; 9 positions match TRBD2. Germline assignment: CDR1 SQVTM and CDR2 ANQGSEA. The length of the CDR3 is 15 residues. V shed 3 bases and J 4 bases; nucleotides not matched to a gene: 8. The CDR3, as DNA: TGCAGCGTTGACGACGGCGGGGGGGCCGCAGATACGCAGTATTTT. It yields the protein CSVDDGGGAADTQYF.

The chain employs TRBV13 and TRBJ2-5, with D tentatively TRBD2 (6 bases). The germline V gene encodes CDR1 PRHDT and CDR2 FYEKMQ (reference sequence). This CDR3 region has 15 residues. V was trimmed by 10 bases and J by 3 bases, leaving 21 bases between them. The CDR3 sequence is CATQRGAVREETQYF. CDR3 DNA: TGTGCCACCCAACGCGGGGCGGTGAGAGAAGAGACCCAGTACTTC. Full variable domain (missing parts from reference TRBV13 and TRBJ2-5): AAGVIQSPRHLIKEKRETATLKCYPIPRHDTVYWYQQGPGQDPQFLISFYEKMQSDKGSIPDRFSAQQFSDYHSELNMSSLELGDSALYFCATQRGAVREETQYFGPGTRLLVL.

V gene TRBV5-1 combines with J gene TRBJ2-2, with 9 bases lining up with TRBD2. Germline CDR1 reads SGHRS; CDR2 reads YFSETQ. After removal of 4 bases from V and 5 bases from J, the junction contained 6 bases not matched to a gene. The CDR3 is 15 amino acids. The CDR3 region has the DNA TGCGCCAGCAGCCCGGGTCTAGCGGGGACCGGGGAGCTGTTTTTT. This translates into CASSPGLAGTGELFF.

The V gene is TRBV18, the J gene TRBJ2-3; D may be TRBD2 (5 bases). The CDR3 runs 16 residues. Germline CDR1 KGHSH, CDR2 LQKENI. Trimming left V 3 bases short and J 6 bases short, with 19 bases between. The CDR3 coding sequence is TGTGCCAGCTCACCTGGACTGGCGGCTTTTGAGGATACGCAGTATTTT. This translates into CASSPGLAAFEDTQYF.

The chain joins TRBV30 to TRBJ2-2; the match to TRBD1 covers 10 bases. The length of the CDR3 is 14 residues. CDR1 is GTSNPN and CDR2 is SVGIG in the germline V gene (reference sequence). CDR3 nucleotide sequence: TGTGCGTACTCCGGGACAGGGGTCACCGGGGAGCTGTTTTTT. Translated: CAYSGTGVTGELFF.

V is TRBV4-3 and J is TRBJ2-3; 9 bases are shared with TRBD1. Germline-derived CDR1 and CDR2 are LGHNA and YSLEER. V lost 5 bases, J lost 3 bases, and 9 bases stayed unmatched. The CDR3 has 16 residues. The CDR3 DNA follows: TGCGCCAGCAGCAAACGGACAGGGGTATCAACAGATACGCAGTATTTT. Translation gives CASSKRTGVSTDTQYF.

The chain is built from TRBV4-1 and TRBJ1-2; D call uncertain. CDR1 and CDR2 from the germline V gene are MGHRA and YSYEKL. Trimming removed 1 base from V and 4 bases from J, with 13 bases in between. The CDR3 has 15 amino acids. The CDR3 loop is CASSQGGRNPYGYTF. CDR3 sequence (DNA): TGCGCCAGCAGCCAAGGCGGGAGAAACCCCTATGGCTACACCTTC.

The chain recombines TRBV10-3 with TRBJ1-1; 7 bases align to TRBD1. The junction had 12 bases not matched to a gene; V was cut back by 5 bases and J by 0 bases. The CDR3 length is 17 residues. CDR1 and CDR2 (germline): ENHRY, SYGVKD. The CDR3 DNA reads TGTGCCATCAGTCAAAACCTAGGACAGGCTATGAACACTGAAGCTTTCTTT. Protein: CAISQNLGQAMNTEAFF.

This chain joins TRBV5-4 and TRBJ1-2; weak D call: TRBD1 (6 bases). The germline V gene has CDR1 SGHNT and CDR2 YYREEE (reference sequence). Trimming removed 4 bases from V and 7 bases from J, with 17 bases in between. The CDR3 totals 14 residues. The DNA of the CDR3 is TGTGCCAGCAGCAAGCCTCGGGGGGCGGTTGGCTACACCTTC. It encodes CASSKPRGAVGYTF.

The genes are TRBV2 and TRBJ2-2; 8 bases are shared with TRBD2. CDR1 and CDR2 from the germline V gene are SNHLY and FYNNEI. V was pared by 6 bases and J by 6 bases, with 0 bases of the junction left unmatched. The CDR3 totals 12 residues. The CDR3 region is CASRGLAGELFF. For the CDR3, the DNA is TGTGCCAGCAGGGGACTAGCCGGGGAGCTGTTTTTT.

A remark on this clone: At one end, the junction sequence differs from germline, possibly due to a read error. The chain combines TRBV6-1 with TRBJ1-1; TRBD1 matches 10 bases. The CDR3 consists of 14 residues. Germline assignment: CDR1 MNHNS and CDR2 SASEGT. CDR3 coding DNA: TGTGCCAGCAGGGAAGACAGGGGGCACACTGAAGCTTTCTTT. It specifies CASREDRGHTEAFF.

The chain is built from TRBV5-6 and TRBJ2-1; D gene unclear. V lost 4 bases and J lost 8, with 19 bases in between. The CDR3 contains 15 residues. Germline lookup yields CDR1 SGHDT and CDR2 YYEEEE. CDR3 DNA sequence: TGTGCCAGCAGCCAGGTAGGCAGTCTCTATCATGAGCAGTTCTTC. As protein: CASSQVGSLYHEQFF.

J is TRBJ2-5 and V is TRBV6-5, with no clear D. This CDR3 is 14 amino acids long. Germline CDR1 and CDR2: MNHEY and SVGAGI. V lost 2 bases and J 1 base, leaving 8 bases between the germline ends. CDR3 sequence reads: CASSYRIAQETQYF. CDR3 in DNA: TGTGCCAGCAGTTACCGTATAGCCCAAGAGACCCAGTACTTC.

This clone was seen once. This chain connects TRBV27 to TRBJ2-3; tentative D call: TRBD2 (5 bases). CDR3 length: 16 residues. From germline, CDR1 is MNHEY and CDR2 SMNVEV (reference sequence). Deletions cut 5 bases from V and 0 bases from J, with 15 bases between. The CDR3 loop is CASSPRLLASTDTQYF. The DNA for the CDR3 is TGTGCCAGCAGTCCCCGGTTGCTAGCTAGCACAGATACGCAGTATTTT.

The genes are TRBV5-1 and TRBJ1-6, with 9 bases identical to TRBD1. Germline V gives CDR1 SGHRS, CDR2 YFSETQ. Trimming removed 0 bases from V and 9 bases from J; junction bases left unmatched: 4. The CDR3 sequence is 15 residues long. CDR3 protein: CASSLAGQGRSPLHF. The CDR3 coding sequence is TGCGCCAGCAGCTTGGCGGGACAGGGTCGTTCACCCCTCCACTTT.

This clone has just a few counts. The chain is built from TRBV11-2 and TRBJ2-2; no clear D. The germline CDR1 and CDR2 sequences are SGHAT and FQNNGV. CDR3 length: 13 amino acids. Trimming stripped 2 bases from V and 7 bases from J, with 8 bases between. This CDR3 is CASSLTIGGELFF. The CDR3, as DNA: TGTGCCAGCAGCTTAACTATAGGCGGGGAGCTGTTTTTT. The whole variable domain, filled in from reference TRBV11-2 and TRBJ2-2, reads EAGVAQSPRYKIIEKRQSVAFWCNPISGHATLYWYQQILGQGPKLLIQFQNNGVVDDSQLPKDRFSAERLKGVDSTLKIQPAKLEDSAVYLCASSLTIGGELFFGEGSRLTVL.

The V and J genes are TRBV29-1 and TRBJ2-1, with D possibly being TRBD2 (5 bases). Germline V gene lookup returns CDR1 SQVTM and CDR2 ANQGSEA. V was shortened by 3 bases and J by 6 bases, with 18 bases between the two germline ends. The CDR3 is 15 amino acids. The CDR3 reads CSVEKGRGSANEQFF. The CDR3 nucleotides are TGCAGCGTTGAGAAGGGCCGGGGTAGCGCCAATGAGCAGTTCTTC.